One T cell receptor beta chain is described in this entry. This entry is derived from a study of shared clonotypes between healthy human individuals. Whole-study context: A donor's plate count was three for CD4 naive and three for CD4 memory; CD8 naive had two and CD8 memory one.

Profiled with immunoSEQ multiplex PCR; TCRdb holds only in-frame clones, not every one. The sample gives around 1,900,000 clones, just under 95% of which show up once; under 2% is in the top ten. Naive-designated CD8 cells lacked CD45RO, were positively enriched for CCR7, and omitted terminally differentiated effector memory CD45RA+ cells. The source of this sequence is a man aged 18 to 29 in good health. Some clones in this sample may be carry-over from other donors' samples. Sequenced sample: naive CD8+ T cells from PBMCs.

In nucleotides, the CDR3 is TGTGCCAGCAGCTCCAAGGGGTCCTACAATGAGCAGTTCTTC. Its protein is CASSSKGSYNEQFF. V gene TRBV7-2 combines with J gene TRBJ2-1, with D perhaps TRBD1 (5 bases). The CDR3 totals 14 residues. Germline assignment: CDR1 SGHTA and CDR2 FQGNSA. Deletions cut 4 bases from V and 1 base from J, with 8 bases between. Variable domain in full (rest from reference TRBV7-2 and TRBJ2-1): GAGVSQSPSNKVTEKGKDVELRCDPISGHTALYWYRQSLGQGLEFLIYFQGNSAPDKSGLPSDRFSAERTGGSVSTLTIQRTQQEDSAVYLCASSSKGSYNEQFFGPGTRLTVL.